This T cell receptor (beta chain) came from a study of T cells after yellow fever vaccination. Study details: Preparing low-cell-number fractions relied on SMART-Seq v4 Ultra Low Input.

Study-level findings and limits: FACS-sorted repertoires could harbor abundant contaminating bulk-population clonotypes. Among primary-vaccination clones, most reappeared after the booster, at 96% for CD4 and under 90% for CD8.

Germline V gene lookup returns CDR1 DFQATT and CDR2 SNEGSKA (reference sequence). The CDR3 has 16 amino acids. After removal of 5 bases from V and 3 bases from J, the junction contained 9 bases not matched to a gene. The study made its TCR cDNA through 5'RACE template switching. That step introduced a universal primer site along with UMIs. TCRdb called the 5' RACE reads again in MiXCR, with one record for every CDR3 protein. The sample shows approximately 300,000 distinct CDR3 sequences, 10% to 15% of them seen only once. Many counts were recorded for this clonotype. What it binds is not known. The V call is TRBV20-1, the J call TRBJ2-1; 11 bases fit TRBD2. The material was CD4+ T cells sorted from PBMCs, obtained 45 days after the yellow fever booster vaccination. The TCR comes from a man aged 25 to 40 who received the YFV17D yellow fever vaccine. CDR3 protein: CSAPTSSGRNYNEQFF. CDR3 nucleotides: TGCAGTGCTCCGACCTCTAGCGGGAGGAACTACAATGAGCAGTTCTTC.